This record covers a single T cell receptor beta chain. No antigen is known for it. The record originates from a study of T cell repertoires in cytomegalovirus infection. Study-level findings and limits: HLA-C-restricted, CMV-specific TCR beta clonotypes were dominant ex vivo.

TCRdb analysed the reads with MiXCR anew, one entry per CDR3 protein. Here the sample spans 800,000 to 950,000 distinct CDR3 sequences, over 25% being singletons. CDR3 length: 12 amino acids. Trimming pared 5 bases from V and 11 bases from J, leaving 15 bases between. The germline V gene has CDR1 SEHNR and CDR2 FQNEAQ (reference sequence). This receptor was taken from a human donor in good health (CMV status not recorded). Some clones in this sample may be carry-over from other donors' samples. The chain uses TRBV7-9 and TRBJ1-1, with D possibly being TRBD1 (5 bases). The sample consisted of cultured CD8+ T cells from PBMCs, taken from culture after CMV antigen stimulation. CDR3 sequence reads: CASSQGPPYAFF. As DNA, the CDR3 is TGTGCCAGCAGCCAGGGCCCCCCGTATGCTTTCTTT.